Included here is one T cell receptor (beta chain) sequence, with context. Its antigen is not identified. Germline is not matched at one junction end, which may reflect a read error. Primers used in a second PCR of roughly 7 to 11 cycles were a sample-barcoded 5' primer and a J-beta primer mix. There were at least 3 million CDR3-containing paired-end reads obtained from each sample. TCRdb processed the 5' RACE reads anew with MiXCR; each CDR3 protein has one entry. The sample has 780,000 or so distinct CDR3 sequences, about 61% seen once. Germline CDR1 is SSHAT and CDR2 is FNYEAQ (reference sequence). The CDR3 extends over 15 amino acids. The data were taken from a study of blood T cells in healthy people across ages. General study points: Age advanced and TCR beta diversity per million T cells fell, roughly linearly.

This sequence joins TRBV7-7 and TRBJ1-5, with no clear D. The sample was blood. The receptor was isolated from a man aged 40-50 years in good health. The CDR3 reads CASSLLTAWGQPQHF. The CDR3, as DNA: TGTGCTAGCAGCTTGCTAACAGCGTGGGGTCAGCCCCAGCATTTT.